Listed below are T cell receptor beta chains from one sample, sequenced in a study of T cell changes during pregnancy in multiple sclerosis. TCRdb's copy holds only in-frame clones and misses some; the assay was immunoSEQ multiplex PCR. Of about 50,000 clones in the sample, 85% to 95% were seen once. The specimen was CD4+ T cells from peripheral blood mononuclear cells, collected in the third trimester of pregnancy. These receptors came from a female donor with multiple sclerosis, enrolled in a pregnancy study. The CDR3 runs from the conserved cysteine through the conserved F or W. D genes are given only for firm matches. Clone size is shown for a subset of rows, as once, few, many or a class of expanded clone.

>TRBV7-3|-|TRBD1|TRBJ1-2
TGTGCCAGCAGCTTAATCGGTGGACAGGTCGCAAATGGCTACACCTTC
CASSLIGGQVANGYTF
>TRBV7-2|-|-|TRBJ2-1
TGTGCCAGCAGCTTAGGACGCGGGGCGTACGATGAGCAGTTCTTC
CASSLGRGAYDEQFF
>TRBV25-1|-|TRBD2|TRBJ2-1
TGTGCCAGCAGGGGTGGTTTTGGAGCGGGGGGAAACTACAATGAGCAGTTCTTC
CASRGGFGAGGNYNEQFF
>TRBV7-3|-|-|TRBJ1-2
TGTGCCAGCAGCTTTACCCTAAAAGATGGCTACACCTTC
CASSFTLKDGYTF
>TRBV7-2|-|TRBD2|TRBJ2-2
TGTGCCAGCACCAGACTAGCGGGGGGACCCGGGGAGCTGTTTTTT
CASTRLAGGPGELFF
>TRBV7-2|-|-|TRBJ2-2
TGTGCCAGCAGCTTCGCCGGGGAGCTGTTTTTT
CASSFAGELFF
>TRBV6-5|-|-|TRBJ2-6
TGTGCCAGCAGACCCGACAGGACTGGGGCCAACGTCCTGACTTTC
CASRPDRTGANVLTF
>TRBV7-2|-|TRBD1|TRBJ1-6
TGTGCCAGCAGCTTAATACGACAGGGTAACACACCCCTCCACTTT
CASSLIRQGNTPLHF
>TRBV6-5|-|-|TRBJ2-5
TGTGCCAGCAGTCAAACCCTGGGGGGAGACAGAACCCAGTACTTC
CASSQTLGGDRTQYF
>TRBV20-1|few|TRBD1|TRBJ1-1
TGCAGTGCTTCGACAGGGCCTGAAGCTTTCTTT
CSASTGPEAFF
>TRBV15|-|TRBD1|TRBJ1-2
TGTGCCACCACCAGGGGGGGGGTCAACGGCGGCTACACCTTC
CATTRGGVNGGYTF
>TRBV11-2|-|TRBD1|TRBJ2-3
TGTGCCAGCAGCCCCGGGACGAGAGGGGGCGGCACAGATACGCAGTATTTT
CASSPGTRGGGTDTQYF
>TRBV4-2|-|-|TRBJ1-5
TGTGCCAGCAGCTTCCGTCTCCTCGGGGGTCAGCCCCAGCATTTT
CASSFRLLGGQPQHF
>TRBV5-4|-|TRBD1|TRBJ2-5
TGTGCCAGCAGCTTTCGGCGGACAGGGGGGGAGACCCAGTACTTC
CASSFRRTGGETQYF
>TRBV9|-|TRBD2|TRBJ2-5
TGTGCCAGCAGCGTAGCGCTAGCGGGGGGATCCCAAGAGACCCAGTACTTC
CASSVALAGGSQETQYF
>TRBV18|-|TRBD2|TRBJ2-7
TGTGCCAGCTCACTTAACAGAGCGGGGGCCGGAGACGAGCAGTACTTC
CASSLNRAGAGDEQYF
>TRBV28|-|-|TRBJ1-1
TGTGCCAGCAGTTTATGGATGGGTTCAGGGAGGGGCGGGACTGAAGCTTTCTTT
CASSLWMGSGRGGTEAFF
>TRBV4-1|-|TRBD1|TRBJ1-5
TGCGCCAGCAGCCAATCTGGACAGGGGGCGCGGAATCAGCCCCAGCATTTT
CASSQSGQGARNQPQHF
>TRBV30|-|TRBD1|TRBJ1-4
TGTGCCTCCACAGGGGCGAGGAATGAAAAACTGTTTTTT
CASTGARNEKLFF
>TRBV11-2|-|-|TRBJ1-2
TGTGCCAGCAGCTTAGATAGCCCGGGGGGGGGCTACACCTTC
CASSLDSPGGGYTF
>TRBV7-2|-|-|TRBJ2-5
TGTGCCAGCAGCGATAGGGGGACCTCAACAGGGACCCAGTACTTC
CASSDRGTSTGTQYF
>TRBV7-2|-|-|TRBJ1-1
TGTGCCAGCAGCTTGAGGTTAATGAACACTGAAGCTTTCTTT
CASSLRLMNTEAFF
>TRBV11-1|-|-|TRBJ1-1
TGTGCCAGCAGCAACGAGGGGGGGACTGAAGCTTTCTTT
CASSNEGGTEAFF
>TRBV7-2|-|-|TRBJ2-7
TGTGCCAGCAGCTTAGGTTGGACAATCTACGAGCAGTACTTC
CASSLGWTIYEQYF
>TRBV19|-|-|TRBJ1-1
TGTGCCAGTAGCCGGGAGAGGAACACTGAAGCTTTCTTT
CASSRERNTEAFF
>TRBV30|-|TRBD1|TRBJ2-7
TGTGCCTGGAAGACAGGGGCCTACGAGCAGTACTTC
CAWKTGAYEQYF
>TRBV7-7|-|TRBD1|TRBJ1-5
TGTGCTAGCAGCTCGGACAGGGCGAATCAGCCCCAGCATTTT
CASSSDRANQPQHF
>TRBV18|few|TRBD1|TRBJ1-5
TGTGCCAGCTCACGAGGGACAGGTAGCAATCAGCCCCAGCATTTT
CASSRGTGSNQPQHF
>TRBV7-3|-|-|TRBJ2-6
TGTGCCAGCAGCCAAACCCCAGGCCCCTCTGGGGCCAACGTCCTGACTTTC
CASSQTPGPSGANVLTF
>TRBV29-1|-|-|TRBJ1-3
TGCAGCGTTGGAGAGGGCAGGGGTGGAAACACCATATATTTT
CSVGEGRGGNTIYF
>TRBV6-4|once|-|TRBJ1-6
TGTGCCAGCAGTGACTCGTGGGGGCCCGAGTTCACCCTCCACTTT
CASSDSWGPEFTLHF
>TRBV7-2|-|TRBD1|TRBJ1-3
TGTGCCAGCAGCTCCCGGACAGGGAAAGCTGGAAACACCATATATTTT
CASSSRTGKAGNTIYF
>TRBV7-2|-|TRBD1|TRBJ2-1
TGTGCCAGCAGCCCGACAGGGGGTTTCTACAATGAGCAGTTCTTC
CASSPTGGFYNEQFF
>TRBV10-1|once|TRBD1|TRBJ2-1
TGCGCCAGCAGATGGACAGGGGTTCTCGATGAGCAGTTCTTC
CASRWTGVLDEQFF
>TRBV7-6|-|TRBD1|TRBJ2-7
TGTGCCAGCAGCTTAGGTGTTACCGGGACAGCACCCTACGAGCAGTACTTC
CASSLGVTGTAPYEQYF
>TRBV19|-|TRBD2|TRBJ2-3
TGTGCCAGTTGTCCTAGCGGGGGGGCCCCAACGCAGTATTTT
CASCPSGGAPTQYF
>TRBV5-1|once|-|TRBJ2-3
TGCGCCAGCAGCTTTCCTTCGGGTGCGCAGTATTTT
CASSFPSGAQYF
>TRBV4-2|once|-|TRBJ1-2
TGTGCCAGCAGCCAGGACGGGACTTTTATCCCTGGCTACACCTTC
CASSQDGTFIPGYTF
>TRBV2|-|-|TRBJ1-2
TGTGCCAGCATCAAGGGGGACCCGGCTTCAATGGCGGTCCGGCCAAGGGGCTACACCTTC
CASIKGDPASMAVRPRGYTF
>TRBV30|-|-|TRBJ1-2
TGTGCCTGGAGTGCCAGGGGATATGGCTACACCTTC
CAWSARGYGYTF
>TRBV10-3|-|TRBD2|TRBJ2-7
TGTGCCATCAGTGAATCGGGTTCTAGCGGGGGATACGAGCAGTACTTC
CAISESGSSGGYEQYF
>TRBV27|-|-|TRBJ1-3
TGTGCCAGCAGTTTTTATAATGGAAACACCATATATTTT
CASSFYNGNTIYF
>TRBV12-5|-|TRBD1|TRBJ1-5
TGTGCTAGTGGTTCTACTGGACAGGATCGAAGTCAGCCCCAGCATTTT
CASGSTGQDRSQPQHF
>TRBV7-2|once|TRBD1|TRBJ2-7
TGTGCCAGCAGCCCCAGGGGGTGGAACGAGCAGTACTTC
CASSPRGWNEQYF
>TRBV18|-|TRBD2|TRBJ2-3
TGTGCCAGCTCACCACTGGGACTAGCGGGGGGGCTAAGCACAGATACGCAGTATTTT
CASSPLGLAGGLSTDTQYF
>TRBV6-5|-|-|TRBJ2-3
TGTGCCAGCAGTTACCTCGCGGCAGATACGCAGTATTTT
CASSYLAADTQYF
>TRBV19|few|-|TRBJ1-5
TGTGCCAGTAGTATAGATTTTTCCGGGATGACCGCTAATAGCAATCAGCCCCAGCATTTT
CASSIDFSGMTANSNQPQHF
>TRBV19|-|TRBD2|TRBJ2-3
TGTGCCAGTACCCCGGGACTAGTCACAGATACGCAGTATTTT
CASTPGLVTDTQYF
>TRBV5-6|-|-|TRBJ1-6
TGTGCCAGCAGCTTGGTGACTTATTCACCCCTCCACTTT
CASSLVTYSPLHF
>TRBV5-1|once|TRBD1|TRBJ1-1
TGCGCCAGCAGTATACAGGGGGCTAACACTGAAGCTTTCTTT
CASSIQGANTEAFF
>TRBV2|-|-|TRBJ1-3
TGTGCCAGCAGTGGCTACAGAGTAAACACCATATATTTT
CASSGYRVNTIYF
>TRBV10-3|-|TRBD1|TRBJ1-2
TGTGCCATCTCAGGGGGCGCAAACTATGGCTACACCTTC
CAISGGANYGYTF